This T cell receptor (beta chain) was captured by sequencing in a study of blood T cells in healthy people across ages. Looked up from germline, CDR1 is DFQATT and CDR2 is SNEGSKA (reference sequence). The CDR3 runs 15 residues. V was cut by 0 bases and J by 2 bases, with 11 bases left in between. Primers used in a second PCR of roughly 7 to 12 cycles were a sample-barcoded 5' primer and a J-beta primer mix. TCRdb passed the 5' RACE reads through MiXCR, listing each CDR3 protein once. This sample yields 650,000 to 1,000,000 distinct CDR3 sequences, of which around 34% are seen a single time; over 10% belongs to the top ten. This clonotype was recorded a few times.

Sequences were obtained from blood. The chain is built from TRBV20-1 and TRBJ2-4, with unresolved D. This receptor was taken from a man aged 18 to 29 in good health. The CDR3 DNA reads as TGCAGTGCTAGAGATTCGTCCGCTTCCAAAAACATTCAGTACTTC. Translation: CSARDSSASKNIQYF.